The 30 T cell receptor beta chains in this list originate from one sample, sequenced in a study of identical twins. TCRdb re-analysed the 5' RACE reads in MiXCR, keeping a single row per CDR3 protein. Of hundreds of thousands of distinct CDR3 sequences detected, about 7% appear once; the ten largest clones hold 3.5% to 4%. The data also belong to a second study, concerning yellow fever vaccine responses in identical twins.

Material for sequencing was memory (CD45RO+) T cells sorted from blood. These receptors came from a woman aged 18-29 years in good health.

This clonotype was counted between two and nine times. The chain carries TRBV20-1 and TRBJ2-7, with 10 bases that match TRBD2. The J segment lost 4 bases and the V segment lost 0 bases, leaving 6 bases of the junction unmatched. This CDR3 spans 15 amino acids. Germline V gives CDR1 DFQATT, CDR2 SNEGSKA (reference sequence). CDR3: CSARDPSSGGYEQYV. Written as DNA, the CDR3 is TGCAGTGCTAGAGATCCATCTAGCGGGGGTTACGAGCAGTACGTC.

This sequence joins TRBV28 and TRBJ2-3; 9 bases fit TRBD1. The germline V gene encodes CDR1 MDHEN and CDR2 SYDVKM. J was trimmed by 1 base and V by 3 bases; bases with no gene match: 11. CDR3 size: 18 residues. The CDR3 loop reads CASSFTTRRTGGTDTQYF. As DNA, the CDR3 is TGTGCCAGCAGTTTTACTACGAGACGGACAGGGGGCACAGATACGCAGTATTTT.

This clonotype was detected only a few times. The chain has TRBV10-3 and TRBJ2-1; maybe TRBD1 (6 bases). Germline lookup yields CDR1 ENHRY and CDR2 SYGVKD. V was trimmed by 4 bases and J by 5 bases, leaving 12 bases between them. CDR3 length: 14 residues. CDR3 amino acids: CAISGPGADNEQFF. The DNA for the CDR3 is TGTGCCATCAGTGGGCCAGGGGCCGACAATGAGCAGTTCTTC.

This clonotype has ten or more counts. The chain has TRBV18 and TRBJ1-1; D is unclear. Trimming cost V 2 bases and J 5 bases, with 6 bases left between them. Germline V gives CDR1 KGHSH, CDR2 LQKENI. This CDR3 contains 12 residues. CDR3 amino acids: CASSPSGTEAFF. The CDR3 coding sequence is TGTGCCAGCTCACCATCCGGGACTGAAGCTTTCTTT.

This clonotype was seen repeatedly, ten times or more. CDR3 bases: TGTGCCAGCAGTACCCACAGGGACAGGCTCGACAATGAGCAGTTCTTC. Encoded protein: CASSTHRDRLDNEQFF. V is TRBV25-1 and J is TRBJ2-1; 8 bases are a match to TRBD1. The CDR3 is 16 amino acids. Germline lookup yields CDR1 MGHDK and CDR2 SYGVNS. Trimming removed 5 bases from V and 5 bases from J; junction bases left unmatched: 11. The whole variable domain, remainder taken from reference TRBV25-1 and TRBJ2-1, is EADIYQTPRYLVIGTGKKITLECSQTMGHDKMYWYQQDPGMELHLIHYSYGVNSTEKGDLSSESTVSRIRTEHFPLTLESARPSHTSQYLCASSTHRDRLDNEQFFGPGTRLTVL.

This clonotype was detected only a few times. The chain employs TRBV2 and TRBJ2-7; no clear D. The CDR3 runs to 13 residues. Germline CDR1 and CDR2: SNHLY and FYNNEI. V was trimmed by 1 base and J by 7 bases, leaving 11 bases between them. CDR3 DNA sequence: TGTGCCAGCAGTGAAGACGGTCGCCGGGAGCAGTACTTC. This gives the protein CASSEDGRREQYF.

This clonotype was counted many times. The chain employs TRBV24-1 and TRBJ2-3, with D possibly being TRBD1 or TRBD2 (5 bases each). Germline-derived CDR1 and CDR2 are KGHDR and SFDVKD. CDR3 length: 12 amino acids. V shed 9 bases and J shed 4 bases, with 10 bases lying between them. This chain's CDR3 is CATGGNADTQYF. Here the CDR3 DNA reads TGTGCCACCGGGGGTAACGCAGATACGCAGTATTTT.

Ten or more counts support this clonotype. V and J are TRBV28 and TRBJ2-7; 10 positions agree with TRBD1. V shed 6 bases and J 4 bases; nucleotides not matched to a gene: 3. The CDR3 spans 13 residues. CDR1 is MDHEN, CDR2 SYDVKM, per germline. This CDR3 is CASRTGGSYEQYF. As DNA, the CDR3 is TGTGCCAGCAGGACAGGGGGCTCGTACGAGCAGTACTTC.

The sample holds many counts of this clonotype. The V and J genes are TRBV9 and TRBJ2-5, with D unclear. The CDR3 totals 13 residues. Germline V lookup: CDR1 SGDLS, CDR2 YYNGEE. V lost 5 bases and J 9 bases, leaving 17 bases between the germline ends. CDR3 bases: TGTGCCAGCAGTGACCTTCCTTTTGGGTCCCAGTACTTC. It specifies CASSDLPFGSQYF.

This clonotype was seen repeatedly, ten times or more. This rearrangement joins TRBV28 to TRBJ2-1; D not certain. The CDR3 consists of 17 residues. The ends were cut back, 3 bases at V and 0 bases at J, with 15 bases in the middle. In germline, CDR1 is MDHEN, CDR2 SYDVKM. CDR3 nucleotide sequence: TGTGCCAGCAGTTTTGTCCGTCGGTTGGGCTCCTACAATGAGCAGTTCTTC. It specifies CASSFVRRLGSYNEQFF.

This clonotype occurred many times. The rearrangement uses TRBV24-1 and TRBJ2-5; D gene uncertain. The germline V and J ends were trimmed by 4 bases and 7 bases, with 15 bases remaining between them. CDR1 is KGHDR and CDR2 is SFDVKD in the germline V gene. The CDR3 totals 14 residues. CDR3 in amino acids: CATSDPAPPWTQYF. The CDR3 DNA is TGTGCCACCAGTGACCCGGCCCCTCCGTGGACCCAGTACTTC.

This clonotype has more than one count but fewer than ten. V is TRBV20-1 and J is TRBJ2-1; 9 positions agree with TRBD2. V lost 6 bases, J lost 10 bases, and 10 bases stayed unmatched. Per germline, CDR1 DFQATT and CDR2 SNEGSKA (reference sequence). CDR3 length equals 13 residues. DNA of the CDR3: TGCAGTGCCCTCCCCGGGACTAGCCGGGAGCAGTTCTTC. Amino acid sequence: CSALPGTSREQFF.

This clonotype was seen at least ten times. The chain uses TRBV10-3 and TRBJ2-1, with a weak D call TRBD2 (6 bases). V was shortened by 8 bases and J by 5 bases, with 16 bases between the two germline ends. This CDR3 is 14 amino acids long. Per the germline V gene, CDR1 is ENHRY and CDR2 is SYGVKD. CDR3 loop: CAIEAGQANNEQFF. In DNA, the CDR3 is TGTGCCATCGAGGCGGGGCAAGCAAACAATGAGCAGTTCTTC.

The chain employs TRBV10-3 and TRBJ2-3, with D maybe TRBD1 (5 bases). The germline V and J ends were trimmed by 11 bases and 2 bases, with 11 bases remaining between them. The CDR3 has 12 residues. Germline CDR1 and CDR2: ENHRY and SYGVKD. As DNA, the CDR3 is TGTGCCGGTGGGGCCAACACAGATACGCAGTATTTT. This translates into CAGGANTDTQYF.

The CDR3 region is CASRTSGGAEETQYF. In DNA, the CDR3 is TGTGCCAGCAGAACTAGCGGGGGGGCGGAGGAGACCCAGTACTTC. The chain is built from TRBV5-5 and TRBJ2-5, with 13 bases lining up with TRBD2. CDR1 is SGHKS and CDR2 is YYEKEE in the germline V gene (reference sequence). The CDR3 is made up of 15 amino acids. The J segment lost 5 bases and the V segment lost 5 bases, leaving 6 bases of the junction unmatched.

The chain combines TRBV7-8 with TRBJ2-5, with 9 bases matching TRBD2. Trimming at V came to 1 base and at J to 1 base, leaving 4 bases not matched to a gene. Germline V CDR1 and CDR2: SGHVS, FQNEAQ. The CDR3 is made up of 16 amino acids. CDR3 bases: TGTGCCAGCAGCTTAGGCGGGGGGGTCCTCCAAGAGACCCAGTACTTC. Translated: CASSLGGGVLQETQYF.

This chain uses TRBV6-5 with TRBJ2-1, with TRBD2 matching 8 bases. Germline values: CDR1 MNHEY, CDR2 SVGAGI. This CDR3 is 17 amino acids long. With V trimmed by 2 bases and J by 7 bases, 13 bases remained unmatched. The CDR3 coding sequence is TGTGCCAGCAGTTACCGGACCGGGACTAGAGGATTAAATGAGCAGTTCTTC. Encoded protein: CASSYRTGTRGLNEQFF.

This clonotype was detected many times. This chain connects TRBV5-6 to TRBJ2-2, with 7 bases fitting TRBD1. In germline, CDR1 is SGHDT, CDR2 YYEEEE. V was clipped by 0 bases and J by 0 bases; unmatched bases: 2. The CDR3 has 16 amino acids. The CDR3 nucleotides read TGTGCCAGCAGCTTGGCCCAGGGGGCGAACACCGGGGAGCTGTTTTTT. The encoded protein is CASSLAQGANTGELFF. Supplemented by reference TRBV5-6 and TRBJ2-2, the full variable domain reads DAGVTQSPTHLIKTRGQQVTLRCSPKSGHDTVSWYQQALGQGPQFIFQYYEEEERQRGNFPDRFSGHQFPNYSSELNVNALLLGDSALYLCASSLAQGANTGELFFGEGSRLTVL.

This clonotype was seen many times. The chain joins TRBV7-2 to TRBJ2-5; 8 nucleotides match TRBD2. Germline CDR1 SGHTA, CDR2 FQGNSA. V dropped 1 base and J dropped 2; count of bases not matched to a gene: 6. This CDR3 is built from 16 residues. The CDR3 region has the DNA TGTGCCAGCAGCTTAGGGTTGGCGGGGGGACAAGAGACCCAGTACTTC. Its translation is CASSLGLAGGQETQYF.

This clonotype appeared many times. This sequence joins TRBV29-1 and TRBJ2-2, with D possibly called TRBD1 or TRBD2 (5 bases each). From germline, CDR1 is SQVTM and CDR2 ANQGSEA. Trimming stripped 0 bases from V and 6 bases from J, with 14 bases between. The CDR3 loop spans 15 amino acids. CDR3 coding DNA: TGCAGCGTTGAAGATCCCGGGGCTCAGGCCGGGGAGCTGTTTTTT. Protein sequence: CSVEDPGAQAGELFF.

Many counts were recorded for this clonotype. This chain joins TRBV29-1 and TRBJ1-1, with 9 bases fitting TRBD1. Germline V gene sequence: CDR1 SQVTM, CDR2 ANQGSEA. The CDR3 is made up of 14 amino acids. Losses at the gene ends were 7 bases for V and 3 bases for J; bases not matched to a gene: 9. As DNA, the CDR3 is TGCAGCGCCGCACAGGGGGCCGTGGACACTGAAGCTTTCTTT. Amino acid sequence: CSAAQGAVDTEAFF. Looking up the rest from reference TRBV29-1 and TRBJ1-1 gives the full variable domain: SAVISQKPSRDICQRGTSLTIQCQVDSQVTMMFWYRQQPGQSLTLIATANQGSEATYESGFVIDKFPISRPNLTFSTLTVSNMSPEDSSIYLCSAAQGAVDTEAFFGQGTRLTVV.

This clonotype was recorded at least ten times. This rearrangement joins TRBV27 to TRBJ1-4; the D gene is possibly TRBD1 (5 bases). Trimming left V 5 bases short and J 2 bases short, with 15 bases between. CDR3 length: 16 amino acids. Germline CDR1 is MNHEY and CDR2 is SMNVEV (reference sequence). Here the CDR3 DNA reads TGTGCCAGCAGTATCCGGGGCAGAGTCACTAATGAAAAACTGTTTTTT. This encodes CASSIRGRVTNEKLFF.

This clonotype was counted between two and nine times. The chain joins TRBV3-1 to TRBJ2-1, with D perhaps matching TRBD2 (6 bases). Germline values: CDR1 LGHDT, CDR2 YNNKEL (reference sequence). The CDR3 totals 15 residues. V was trimmed by 2 bases and J by 4 bases, leaving 12 bases between them. CDR3 nucleotide sequence: TGTGCCAGCAGCCAACCGGGAGTTGGATACAATGAGCAGTTCTTC. This encodes CASSQPGVGYNEQFF.

This clonotype was seen only a few times. This chain joins TRBV6-5 and TRBJ1-1, with D possibly matching TRBD1 (5 bases). CDR3 length: 13 residues. Germline loops: CDR1 MNHEY, CDR2 SVGAGI. The V and J ends lost 2 bases and 7 bases respectively, with 11 bases between them. The CDR3: CASSYRQYGEAFF. CDR3 in DNA: TGTGCCAGCAGTTACCGACAGTACGGTGAAGCTTTCTTT.

This clonotype was picked up many times. This rearrangement joins TRBV15 to TRBJ2-1; TRBD1 aligns across 9 bases. With V trimmed by 3 bases and J by 6 bases, 9 bases remained unmatched. CDR1 is LNHNV, CDR2 YYDKDF, per germline (reference sequence). CDR3 length: 16 residues. In DNA, the CDR3 is TGTGCCACCAGCAGCGAAGCCGGGACAGGGTCCAATGAGCAGTTCTTC. The encoded protein is CATSSEAGTGSNEQFF.

About this clonotype: Since a much larger clone is just one base distant, this may be a read error. As DNA, the CDR3 is TGCGCCAGCAGCTTGGTCAGGGTTAGCACAGATACGCAGTATTTT. This translates into CASSLVRVSTDTQYF. V is TRBV5-1 and J is TRBJ2-3, with D possibly being TRBD1 (5 bases). Germline V gene data show CDR1 as SGHRS and CDR2 as YFSETQ. Trimming took off 0 bases at V and 0 bases at J, with 8 bases between the two ends. This CDR3 has 15 amino acids. The full variable domain, its missing parts supplied by reference TRBV5-1 and TRBJ2-3, is KAGVTQTPRYLIKTRGQQVTLSCSPISGHRSVSWYQQTPGQGLQFLFEYFSETQRNKGNFPGRFSGRQFSNSRSEMNVSTLELGDSALYLCASSLVRVSTDTQYFGPGTRLTVL.

This clonotype appeared a few times. The chain employs TRBV12-5 and TRBJ2-3; no firm D call. CDR3 size: 12 residues. Germline CDR1 LGHNT, CDR2 FRNRAP. V shed 4 bases and J shed 2 bases, with 4 bases lying between them. The CDR3 sequence: CASGSNTDTQYF. The CDR3, as DNA: TGTGCTAGTGGTTCCAACACAGATACGCAGTATTTT. Supplemented by reference TRBV12-5 and TRBJ2-3, the full variable domain reads DARVTQTPRHKVTEMGQEVTMRCQPILGHNTVFWYRQTMMQGLELLAYFRNRAPLDDSGMPKDRFSAEMPDATLATLKIQPSEPRDSAVYFCASGSNTDTQYFGPGTRLTVL.

The chain is built from TRBV11-3 and TRBJ2-2, with TRBD2 identical over 9 bases. The CDR3 is made up of 17 amino acids. The V and J ends lost 0 bases and 6 bases, in that order; junction bases with no gene match: 8. CDR1 and CDR2 (germline): SGHNT, YENEEA. The DNA for the CDR3 is TGTGCCAGCAGCTTAGAGATTAGCGGGAGTTGGGCCGGGGAGCTGTTTTTT. As protein: CASSLEISGSWAGELFF.

V usage is TRBV7-8 and J usage is TRBJ1-2, with TRBD1 matching 8 bases. The CDR3 totals 15 residues. The V and J ends lost 2 bases and 7 bases, in that order; junction bases with no gene match: 9. CDR1 is SGHVS and CDR2 is FQNEAQ in the germline V gene. The CDR3 DNA sequence: TGTGCCAGCAGCTTACGAGACCACAGGGGGGGTGGCTACACCTTC. It specifies CASSLRDHRGGGYTF.

This clonotype was seen a few times. The chain uses TRBV5-1 and TRBJ2-2; 9 bases match TRBD1. Germline trimming cut 4 bases from V and 0 bases from J; bases unmatched to any gene: 7. CDR1 and CDR2 from the germline V gene are SGHRS and YFSETQ. This CDR3 spans 17 amino acids. CDR3 sequence (DNA): TGCGCCAGCAGCCAACTCGGACAGGGGACGAACACCGGGGAGCTGTTTTTT. Protein sequence: CASSQLGQGTNTGELFF.